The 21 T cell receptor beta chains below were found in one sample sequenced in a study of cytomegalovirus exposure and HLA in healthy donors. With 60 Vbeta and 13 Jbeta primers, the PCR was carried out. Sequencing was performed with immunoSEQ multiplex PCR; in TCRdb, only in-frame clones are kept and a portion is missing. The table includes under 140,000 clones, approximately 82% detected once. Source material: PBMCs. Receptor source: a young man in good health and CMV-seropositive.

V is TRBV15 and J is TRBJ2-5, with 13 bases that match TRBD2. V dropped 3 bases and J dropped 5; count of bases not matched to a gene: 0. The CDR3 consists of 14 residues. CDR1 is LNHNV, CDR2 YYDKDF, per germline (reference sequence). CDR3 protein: CATSRTSGGETQYF. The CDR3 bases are TGTGCCACCAGCAGGACTAGCGGGGGGGAGACCCAGTACTTC.

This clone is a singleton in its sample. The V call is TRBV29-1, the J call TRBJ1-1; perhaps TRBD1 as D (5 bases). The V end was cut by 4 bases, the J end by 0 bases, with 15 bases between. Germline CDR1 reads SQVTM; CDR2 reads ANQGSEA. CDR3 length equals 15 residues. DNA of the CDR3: TGCAGCGTTGTCCAAGGCGGGGCGATGAACACTGAAGCTTTCTTT. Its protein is CSVVQGGAMNTEAFF.

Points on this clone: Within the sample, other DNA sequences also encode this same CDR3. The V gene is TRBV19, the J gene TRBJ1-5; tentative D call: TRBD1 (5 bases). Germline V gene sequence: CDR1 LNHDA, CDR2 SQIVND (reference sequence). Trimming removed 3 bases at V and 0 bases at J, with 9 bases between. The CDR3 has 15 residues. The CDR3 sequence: CASSIPGDSNQPQHF. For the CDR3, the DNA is TGTGCCAGTAGTATCCCGGGGGATAGCAATCAGCCCCAGCATTTT.

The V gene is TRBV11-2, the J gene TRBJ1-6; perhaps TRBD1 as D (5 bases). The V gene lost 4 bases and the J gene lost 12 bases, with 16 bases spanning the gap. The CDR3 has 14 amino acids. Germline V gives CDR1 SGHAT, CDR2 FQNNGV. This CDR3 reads CASSSPGLTGPLHF. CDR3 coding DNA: TGTGCCAGCAGCTCCCCGGGACTAACAGGACCCCTCCACTTT.

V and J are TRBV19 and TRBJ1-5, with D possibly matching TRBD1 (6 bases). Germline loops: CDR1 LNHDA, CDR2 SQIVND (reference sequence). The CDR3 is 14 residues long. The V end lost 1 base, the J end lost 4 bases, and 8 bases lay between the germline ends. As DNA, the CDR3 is TGTGCCAGTAGTATAGCTCAGGGGAATCAGCCCCAGCATTTT. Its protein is CASSIAQGNQPQHF. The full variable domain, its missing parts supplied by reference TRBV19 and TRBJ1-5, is DGGITQSPKYLFRKEGQNVTLSCEQNLNHDAMYWYRQDPGQGLRLIYYSQIVNDFQKGDIAEGYSVSREKKESFPLTVTSAQKNPTAFYLCASSIAQGNQPQHFGDGTRLSIL.

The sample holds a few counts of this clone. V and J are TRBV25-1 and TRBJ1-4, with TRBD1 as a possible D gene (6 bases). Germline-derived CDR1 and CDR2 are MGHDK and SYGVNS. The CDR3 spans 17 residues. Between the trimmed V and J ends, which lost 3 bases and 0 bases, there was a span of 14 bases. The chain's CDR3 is CASSDTQGPATNEKLFF. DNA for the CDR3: TGTGCCAGCAGTGACACACAGGGCCCCGCAACTAATGAAAAACTGTTTTTT. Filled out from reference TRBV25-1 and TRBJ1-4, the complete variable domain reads EADIYQTPRYLVIGTGKKITLECSQTMGHDKMYWYQQDPGMELHLIHYSYGVNSTEKGDLSSESTVSRIRTEHFPLTLESARPSHTSQYLCASSDTQGPATNEKLFFGSGTQLSVL.

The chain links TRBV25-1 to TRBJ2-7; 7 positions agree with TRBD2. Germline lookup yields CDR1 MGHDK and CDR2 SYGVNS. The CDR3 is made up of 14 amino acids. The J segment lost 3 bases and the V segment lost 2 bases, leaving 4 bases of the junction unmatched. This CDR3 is CASSEVGGSYEQYF. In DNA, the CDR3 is TGTGCCAGCAGTGAAGTGGGCGGGAGCTACGAGCAGTACTTC.

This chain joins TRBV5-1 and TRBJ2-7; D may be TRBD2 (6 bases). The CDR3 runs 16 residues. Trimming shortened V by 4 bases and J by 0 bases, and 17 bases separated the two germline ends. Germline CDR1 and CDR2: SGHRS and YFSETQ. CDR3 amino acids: CASSPLGGLSSYEQYF. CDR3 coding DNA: TGCGCCAGCAGCCCCCTTGGAGGGTTGAGCTCCTACGAGCAGTACTTC. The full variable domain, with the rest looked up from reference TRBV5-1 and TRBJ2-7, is KAGVTQTPRYLIKTRGQQVTLSCSPISGHRSVSWYQQTPGQGLQFLFEYFSETQRNKGNFPGRFSGRQFSNSRSEMNVSTLELGDSALYLCASSPLGGLSSYEQYFGPGTRLTVT.

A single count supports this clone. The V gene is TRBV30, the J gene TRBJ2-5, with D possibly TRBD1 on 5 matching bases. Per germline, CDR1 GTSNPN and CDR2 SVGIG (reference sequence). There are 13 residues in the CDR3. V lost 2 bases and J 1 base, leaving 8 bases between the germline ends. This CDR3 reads CAWSRQGQETQYF. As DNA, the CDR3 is TGTGCCTGGAGTAGGCAGGGCCAAGAGACCCAGTACTTC.

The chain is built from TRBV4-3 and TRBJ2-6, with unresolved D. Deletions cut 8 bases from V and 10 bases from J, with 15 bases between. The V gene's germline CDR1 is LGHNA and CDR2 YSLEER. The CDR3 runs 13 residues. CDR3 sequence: CASSQESPNVLTF. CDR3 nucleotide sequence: TGCGCCAGCTCTCAAGAGTCCCCAAACGTCCTGACTTTC.

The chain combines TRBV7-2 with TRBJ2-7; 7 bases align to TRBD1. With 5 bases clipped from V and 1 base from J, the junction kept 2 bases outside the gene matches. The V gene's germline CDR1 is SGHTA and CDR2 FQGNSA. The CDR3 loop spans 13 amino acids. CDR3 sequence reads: CASSQTGSYEQYF. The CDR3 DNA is TGTGCCAGCAGCCAGACAGGGTCCTACGAGCAGTACTTC.

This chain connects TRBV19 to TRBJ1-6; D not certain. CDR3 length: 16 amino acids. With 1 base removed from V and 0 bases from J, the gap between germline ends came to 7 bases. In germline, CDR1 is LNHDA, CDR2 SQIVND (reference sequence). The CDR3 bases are TGTGCCAGTAGTATAGTCCTGCGCTCCTATAATTCACCCCTCCACTTT. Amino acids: CASSIVLRSYNSPLHF.

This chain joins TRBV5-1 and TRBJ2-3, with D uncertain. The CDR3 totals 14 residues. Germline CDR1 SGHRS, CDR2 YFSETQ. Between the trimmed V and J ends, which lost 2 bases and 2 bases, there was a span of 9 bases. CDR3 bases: TGCGCCAGCAGCTTAGGCGGCTACACAGATACGCAGTATTTT. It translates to CASSLGGYTDTQYF.

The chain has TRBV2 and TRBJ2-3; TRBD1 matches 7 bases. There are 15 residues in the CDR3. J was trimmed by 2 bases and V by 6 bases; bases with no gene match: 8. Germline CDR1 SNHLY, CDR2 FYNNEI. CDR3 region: CASRDPGQSTDTQYF. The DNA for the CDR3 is TGTGCCAGCAGGGATCCGGGACAGTCCACAGATACGCAGTATTTT.

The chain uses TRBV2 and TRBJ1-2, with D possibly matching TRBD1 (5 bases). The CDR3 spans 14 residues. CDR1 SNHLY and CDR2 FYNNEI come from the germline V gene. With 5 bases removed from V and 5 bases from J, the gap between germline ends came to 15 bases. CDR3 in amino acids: CASSFAGDDYGYTF. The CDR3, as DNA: TGTGCCAGCAGTTTTGCGGGGGATGATTATGGCTACACCTTC.

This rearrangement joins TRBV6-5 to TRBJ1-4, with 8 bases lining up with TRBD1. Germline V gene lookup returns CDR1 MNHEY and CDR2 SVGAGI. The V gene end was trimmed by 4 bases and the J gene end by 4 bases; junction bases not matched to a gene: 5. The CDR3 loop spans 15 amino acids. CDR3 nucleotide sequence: TGTGCCAGCAGTTCCTCGACAGGGGTTAATGAAAAACTGTTTTTT. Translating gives CASSSSTGVNEKLFF.

The CDR3 nucleotides read TGTGCCAGCAGTTCCACCCTTTACAGGGGGAACACTGAAGCTTTCTTT. Translating it yields CASSSTLYRGNTEAFF. The rearrangement links TRBV27 to TRBJ1-1; 7 positions agree with TRBD1. Looked up from germline, CDR1 is MNHEY and CDR2 is SMNVEV (reference sequence). The CDR3 has 16 amino acids. J lost 1 base, V lost 4 bases, and 9 bases had no gene match.

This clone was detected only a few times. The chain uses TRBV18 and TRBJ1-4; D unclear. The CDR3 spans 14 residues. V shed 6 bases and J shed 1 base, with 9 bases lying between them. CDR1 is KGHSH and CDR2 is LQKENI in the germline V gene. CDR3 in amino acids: CASSPGGTNEKLFF. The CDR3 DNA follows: TGTGCCAGCTCTCCGGGAGGAACTAATGAAAAACTGTTTTTT.

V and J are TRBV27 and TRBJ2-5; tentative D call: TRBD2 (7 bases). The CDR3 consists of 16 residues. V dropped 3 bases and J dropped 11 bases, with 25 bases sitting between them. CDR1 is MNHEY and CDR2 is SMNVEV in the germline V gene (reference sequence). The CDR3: CASSLRGEGVLREQYF. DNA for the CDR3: TGTGCCAGCAGTTTGCGAGGGGAGGGGGTACTTCGAGAGCAGTACTTC.

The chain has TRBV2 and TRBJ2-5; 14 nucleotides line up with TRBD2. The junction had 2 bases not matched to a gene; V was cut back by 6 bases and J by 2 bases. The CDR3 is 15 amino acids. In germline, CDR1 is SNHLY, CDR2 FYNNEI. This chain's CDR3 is CASRGTSGGQETQYF. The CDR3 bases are TGTGCCAGCAGGGGGACTAGCGGGGGACAAGAGACCCAGTACTTC.

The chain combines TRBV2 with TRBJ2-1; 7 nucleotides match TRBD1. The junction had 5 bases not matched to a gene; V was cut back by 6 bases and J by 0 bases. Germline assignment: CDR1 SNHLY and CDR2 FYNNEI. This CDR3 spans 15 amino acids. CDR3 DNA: TGTGCCAGCAGGAGGGGACAGAGCTCCTACAATGAGCAGTTCTTC. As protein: CASRRGQSSYNEQFF.